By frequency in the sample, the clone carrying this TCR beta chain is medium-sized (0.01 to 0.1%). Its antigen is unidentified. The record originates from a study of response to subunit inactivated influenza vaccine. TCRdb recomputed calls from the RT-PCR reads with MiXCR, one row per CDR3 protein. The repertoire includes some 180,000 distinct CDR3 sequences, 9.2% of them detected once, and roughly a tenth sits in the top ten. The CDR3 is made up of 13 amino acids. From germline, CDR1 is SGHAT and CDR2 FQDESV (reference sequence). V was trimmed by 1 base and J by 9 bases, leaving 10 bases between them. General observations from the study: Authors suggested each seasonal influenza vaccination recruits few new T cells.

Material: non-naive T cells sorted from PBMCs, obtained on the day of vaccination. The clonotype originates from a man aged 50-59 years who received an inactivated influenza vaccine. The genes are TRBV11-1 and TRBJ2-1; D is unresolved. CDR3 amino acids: CASSLGAGGEQFF. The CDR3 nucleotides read TGTGCCAGCAGCTTAGGGGCAGGCGGTGAGCAGTTCTTC. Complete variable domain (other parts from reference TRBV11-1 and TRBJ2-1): EAEVAQSPRYKITEKSQAVAFWCDPISGHATLYWYRQILGQGPELLVQFQDESVVDDSQLPKDRFSAERLKGVDSTLKIQPAELGDSAMYLCASSLGAGGEQFFGPGTRLTVL.